The next 24 T cell receptor beta chains were all read from a single sample in a study of post-analysis software for immune sequencing data. TCR beta libraries were prepared from cDNA with unique molecular identifiers. TCRdb reprocessed the PCR reads via MiXCR and lists one record per CDR3 protein. This table has roughly 570,000 distinct CDR3 sequences, 30% to 40% appearing once. Their antigens are not known. Study-wide results and limits: Compared with controls, patients had more of roughly five TRBV segments, including TRBV5-6, TRBV5-1 and TRBV20-1.

The specimen was blood. Receptors were obtained from a girl aged 2 to 17 with multiple sclerosis.

In this sample, this clonotype turned up a few times. The chain combines TRBV5-1 with TRBJ1-1; 9 nucleotides agree with TRBD1. Germline lookup yields CDR1 SGHRS and CDR2 YFSETQ. The CDR3 is made up of 13 amino acids. J was trimmed by 4 bases and V by 4 bases; bases with no gene match: 2. CDR3 sequence (DNA): TGCGCCAGCAGCGGACAGGGGATCACTGAAGCTTTCTTT. It yields the protein CASSGQGITEAFF.

This clonotype was detected ten times or more. The chain's CDR3 is CASSLGQGLAKNIQYF. The CDR3 bases are TGCGCCAGCAGCTTGGGTCAGGGTCTGGCCAAAAACATTCAGTACTTC. V gene TRBV5-1 combines with J gene TRBJ2-4, with D possibly being TRBD1 (5 bases). This CDR3 has 16 amino acids. Germline CDR1 SGHRS, CDR2 YFSETQ. Trimming removed 0 bases from V and 1 base from J, with 11 bases in between.

Of note for this clonotype: At one boundary the junction diverges from the germline segment, which might be a read error. This chain joins TRBV5-1 and TRBJ2-1; perhaps TRBD1 as D (6 bases). Germline loops: CDR1 SGHRS, CDR2 YFSETQ. This CDR3 has 15 residues. The CDR3 sequence: CASGLRQGMTNEQFF. The CDR3 DNA is TGCGCCAGCGGCTTGCGTCAGGGGATGACCAATGAGCAGTTCTTC.

This chain joins TRBV20-1 and TRBJ2-1, with TRBD1 matching over 10 bases. The CDR3 spans 13 residues. Unmatched junction bases numbered 4, after V lost 7 bases and J lost 4 bases. Germline V CDR1 and CDR2: DFQATT, SNEGSKA (reference sequence). CDR3 DNA sequence: TGCAGTGGTGGACAGGGGGTATACAATGAGCAGTTCTTC. It yields the protein CSGGQGVYNEQFF.

This clonotype was picked up one time. This rearrangement joins TRBV20-1 to TRBJ2-1, with D maybe TRBD2 (6 bases). CDR1 is DFQATT, CDR2 SNEGSKA, per germline (reference sequence). The CDR3 length is 13 residues. The V end was cut by 7 bases, the J end by 6 bases, with 16 bases between. CDR3 loop: CSVLGLASNEQFF. DNA of the CDR3: TGCAGTGTCCTCGGGCTAGCGAGCAATGAGCAGTTCTTC.

This clonotype was counted only a few times. V and J are TRBV25-1 and TRBJ2-1, with 9 bases aligning to TRBD2. J lost 6 bases, V lost 3 bases, and 3 bases had no gene match. The CDR3 extends over 14 amino acids. Germline CDR1 reads MGHDK; CDR2 reads SYGVNS. The CDR3 nucleotides are TGTGCCAGCAGTGAGGCGGGGGGGCGCAATGAGCAGTTCTTC. Encoded protein: CASSEAGGRNEQFF.

This CDR3 reads CASSSGGGGLSYNEQYF. The CDR3 DNA reads TGTGCCAGCAGCTCGGGGGGCGGGGGCCTCTCCTACAATGAGCAGTACTTC. The rearrangement links TRBV5-4 to TRBJ2-1; D possibly corresponds to TRBD2 (7 bases). Near its end, the DNA agrees better with TRBJ2-7, so the J call may be wrong. The CDR3 is made up of 17 amino acids. The germline CDR1 and CDR2 sequences are SGHNT and YYREEE (reference sequence).

The chain combines TRBV5-5 with TRBJ2-2, with 7 positions matching TRBD1. CDR1 is SGHKS, CDR2 YYEKEE, per germline (reference sequence). The CDR3 consists of 15 residues. V shed 1 base and J 3 bases; nucleotides not matched to a gene: 3. CDR3 nucleotides: TGTGCCAGCAGCTTGAGGGGGCATGACACCGGGGAGCTGTTTTTT. It specifies CASSLRGHDTGELFF.

The V and J genes are TRBV7-2 and TRBJ2-1; 10 bases agree with TRBD2. This CDR3 contains 16 residues. CDR1 SGHTA and CDR2 FQGNSA come from the germline V gene. Trimming took 1 base from V and 3 from J; bases not matched to a gene: 3. CDR3 sequence reads: CASSLVKRGGYNEQFF. CDR3 sequence (DNA): TGTGCCAGCAGCTTAGTTAAGCGGGGGGGCTACAATGAGCAGTTCTTC. The complete variable domain, with remaining parts taken from reference TRBV7-2 and TRBJ2-1, reads GAGVSQSPSNKVTEKGKDVELRCDPISGHTALYWYRQSLGQGLEFLIYFQGNSAPDKSGLPSDRFSAERTGGSVSTLTIQRTQQEDSAVYLCASSLVKRGGYNEQFFGPGTRLTVL.

A single count supports this clonotype. The chain employs TRBV14 and TRBJ2-1; D gene uncertain. CDR1 is SGHDN, CDR2 FVKESK, per germline. The CDR3 contains 17 residues. V lost 2 bases and J lost 1, with 15 bases in between. The CDR3 spells CASSQYLTLRSYNEQFF. For the CDR3, the DNA is TGTGCCAGCAGCCAATACCTGACCCTAAGGTCCTACAATGAGCAGTTCTTC.

This clonotype was picked up one time. The rearrangement joins TRBV6-1 to TRBJ1-2, with a possible D match to TRBD1 (5 bases). Trimming removed 2 bases from V and 5 bases from J, with 9 bases in between. CDR1 and CDR2 from the germline V gene are MNHNS and SASEGT. The CDR3 contains 13 residues. The CDR3 here is CASSERTTYGYTF. CDR3 coding DNA: TGTGCCAGCAGTGAAAGGACAACGTATGGCTACACCTTC.

This clonotype occurred a few times. Written as DNA, the CDR3 is TGTGCCAGCAGCAACCAATCGGCCCAGTACTTC. Translated, it gives CASSNQSAQYF. The V gene is TRBV21-1, the J gene TRBJ2-5. TRBV21-1 is a pseudogene locus. This CDR3 is built from 11 residues.

This chain uses TRBV4-2 with TRBJ1-5; D possibly corresponds to TRBD1 (5 bases). The CDR3 loop spans 16 amino acids. The ends were cut back, 0 bases at V and 6 bases at J, with 15 bases in the middle. The V gene's germline CDR1 is LGHNA and CDR2 YNFKEQ. CDR3 in amino acids: CASSQEGTAYTQPQHF. DNA for the CDR3: TGTGCCAGCAGCCAAGAAGGGACGGCGTATACTCAGCCCCAGCATTTT.

This clonotype was recorded a few times. The chain links TRBV5-1 to TRBJ1-6, with D tentatively TRBD1 (6 bases). There are 14 residues in the CDR3. Germline V gene lookup returns CDR1 SGHRS and CDR2 YFSETQ. V lost 5 bases and J lost 14, with 20 bases in between. The CDR3 reads CASSWDIRDVSLHF. The CDR3 bases are TGCGCCAGCAGTTGGGACATCCGAGACGTATCCCTCCACTTT.

This clonotype was counted between two and nine times. The chain employs TRBV5-1 and TRBJ1-1; D uncertain. Germline loops: CDR1 SGHRS, CDR2 YFSETQ. The CDR3 loop spans 15 amino acids. V lost 2 bases, J lost 1 base, and 12 bases lay in between. DNA of the CDR3: TGCGCCAGCAGCTTTACTAGCTCCAGGAACACTGAAGCTTTCTTT. Translating gives CASSFTSSRNTEAFF.

Many counts were recorded for this clonotype. The V gene is TRBV20-1, the J gene TRBJ2-1; D is perhaps TRBD1 (5 bases). The germline V gene has CDR1 DFQATT and CDR2 SNEGSKA (reference sequence). The CDR3 consists of 12 residues. The V end was cut by 2 bases, the J end by 4 bases, with 6 bases between. The CDR3 spells CSARQGYNEQFF. The CDR3 DNA sequence: TGCAGTGCTAGACAGGGTTACAATGAGCAGTTCTTC.

This clonotype showed up just a few times. The gene calls are TRBV5-1 and TRBJ2-7, with TRBD2 matching over 8 bases. The CDR3 is made up of 16 amino acids. Losses at the gene ends were 0 bases for V and 2 bases for J; bases not matched to a gene: 7. Germline CDR1 is SGHRS and CDR2 is YFSETQ. The CDR3 protein is CASSLDSQRGPYEQYF. CDR3 in DNA: TGCGCCAGCAGCTTGGATTCCCAGCGGGGGCCCTACGAGCAGTACTTC.

This clonotype was found a few times. The V and J genes are TRBV6-5 and TRBJ2-7; no clear D. The CDR3 has 16 residues. Trimming took off 0 bases at V and 0 bases at J, with 12 bases between the two ends. Germline CDR1 reads MNHEY; CDR2 reads SVGAGI. The CDR3 is CASSYSKGRISYEQYF. The CDR3 DNA sequence: TGTGCCAGCAGTTACTCGAAGGGCAGGATCTCCTACGAGCAGTACTTC.

The chain recombines TRBV20-1 with TRBJ2-5, with TRBD2 matching 10 bases. J gave up 3 bases and V 1 base, and 5 bases lay outside the gene matches. This CDR3 has 15 residues. CDR1 is DFQATT, CDR2 SNEGSKA, per germline (reference sequence). The CDR3 is CSARGGSGGEETQYF. CDR3 in DNA: TGCAGTGCTAGAGGGGGAAGCGGGGGGGAAGAGACCCAGTACTTC.

The chain employs TRBV10-3 and TRBJ2-1; D possibly corresponds to TRBD2 (7 bases). V shed 4 bases and J shed 0 bases, with 13 bases lying between them. Germline assignment: CDR1 ENHRY and CDR2 SYGVKD. CDR3 length: 16 amino acids. The CDR3 here is CAISGGGPSSYNEQFF. The CDR3 DNA reads as TGTGCCATCAGTGGGGGGGGCCCAAGCTCCTACAATGAGCAGTTCTTC.

This chain connects TRBV4-1 to TRBJ2-1, with 9 nucleotides matching TRBD2. Per the germline V gene, CDR1 is MGHRA and CDR2 is YSYEKL. Germline trimming cut 1 base from V and 8 bases from J; bases unmatched to any gene: 12. The CDR3 runs to 17 residues. For the CDR3, the DNA is TGCGCCAGCAGCCAAGGAGGGCGGGGGGGCCATTTAGATGAGCAGTTCTTC. As protein: CASSQGGRGGHLDEQFF.

The genes are TRBV6-2 or TRBV6-3 and TRBJ2-3, with 15 bases that match TRBD2. CDR3 length equals 18 residues. CDR1 and CDR2 from the germline V gene are MNHEY and SVGEGT. Germline trimming cut 2 bases from V and 6 bases from J; bases unmatched to any gene: 9. CDR3 amino acids: CASSYLLGLAGGRDTQYF. CDR3 in DNA: TGTGCCAGCAGTTACCTCCTGGGACTAGCGGGGGGTCGGGATACGCAGTATTTT.

V is TRBV6-5 and J is TRBJ2-1; TRBD1 aligns across 7 bases. The DNA end is a closer match to TRBJ2-7, so the J assignment may be wrong. The CDR3 is made up of 14 amino acids. Germline V gene sequence: CDR1 MNHEY, CDR2 SVGAGI. The CDR3 DNA reads TGTGCCAGCAGTTTCACAGGGGAAAACAATGAGCAGTACTTC. Encoded protein: CASSFTGENNEQYF.

The chain links TRBV25-1 to TRBJ2-7; D remains unclear. CDR3 length: 15 amino acids. The V end lost 10 bases, the J end lost 0 bases, and 19 bases lay between the germline ends. Looked up from germline, CDR1 is MGHDK and CDR2 is SYGVNS. This chain's CDR3 is CATRSVWGNSYEQYF. The CDR3 DNA reads TGTGCCACTAGAAGCGTGTGGGGAAACTCCTACGAGCAGTACTTC.